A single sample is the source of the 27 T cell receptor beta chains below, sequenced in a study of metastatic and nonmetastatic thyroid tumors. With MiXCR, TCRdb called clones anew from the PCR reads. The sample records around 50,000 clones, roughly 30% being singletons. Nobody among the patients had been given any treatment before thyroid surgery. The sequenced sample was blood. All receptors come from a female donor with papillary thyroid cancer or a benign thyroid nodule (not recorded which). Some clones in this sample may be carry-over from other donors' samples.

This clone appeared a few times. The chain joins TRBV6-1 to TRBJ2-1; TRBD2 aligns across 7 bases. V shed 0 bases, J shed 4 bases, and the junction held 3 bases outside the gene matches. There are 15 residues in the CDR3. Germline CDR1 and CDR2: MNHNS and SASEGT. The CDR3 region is CASSEAQAGYNEQFF. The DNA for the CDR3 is TGTGCCAGCAGTGAAGCGCAAGCGGGATACAATGAGCAGTTCTTC.

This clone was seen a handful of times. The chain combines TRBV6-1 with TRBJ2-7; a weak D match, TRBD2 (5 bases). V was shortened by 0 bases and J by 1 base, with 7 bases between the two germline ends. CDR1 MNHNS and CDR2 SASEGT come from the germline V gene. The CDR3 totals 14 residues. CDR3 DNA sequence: TGTGCCAGCAGTGAAGCCGGGAAGTCCTACGAGCAGTACTTC. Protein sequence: CASSEAGKSYEQYF.

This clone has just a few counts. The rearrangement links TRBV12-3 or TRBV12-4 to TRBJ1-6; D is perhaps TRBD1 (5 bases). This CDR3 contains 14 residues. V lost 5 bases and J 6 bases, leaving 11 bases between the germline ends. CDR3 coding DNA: TGTGCCAGCAGTGAGGGTCAGGGTAATTCACCCCTCCACTTT. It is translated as CASSEGQGNSPLHF.

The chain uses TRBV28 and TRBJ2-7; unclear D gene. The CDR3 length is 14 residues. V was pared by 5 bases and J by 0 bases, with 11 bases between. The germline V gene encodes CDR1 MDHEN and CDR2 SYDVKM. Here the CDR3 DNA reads TGTGCCAGCAGTAGACTGACCGACTCCTACGAGCAGTACTTC. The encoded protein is CASSRLTDSYEQYF.

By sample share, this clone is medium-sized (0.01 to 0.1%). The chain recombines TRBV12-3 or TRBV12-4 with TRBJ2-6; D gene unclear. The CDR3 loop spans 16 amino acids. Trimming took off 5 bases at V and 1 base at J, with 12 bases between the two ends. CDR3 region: CASSRRRKSGANVLTF. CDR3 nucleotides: TGTGCCAGCAGTCGCCGAAGGAAGTCTGGGGCCAACGTCCTGACTTTC.

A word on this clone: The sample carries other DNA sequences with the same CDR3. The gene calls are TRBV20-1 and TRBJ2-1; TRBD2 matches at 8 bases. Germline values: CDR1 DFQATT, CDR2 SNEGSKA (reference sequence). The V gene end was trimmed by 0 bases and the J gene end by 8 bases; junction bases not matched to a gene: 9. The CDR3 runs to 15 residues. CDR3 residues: CSARDLAGGIDEQFF. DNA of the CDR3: TGCAGTGCTAGAGATCTGGCGGGGGGAATAGATGAGCAGTTCTTC.

The CDR3 region has the DNA TGTGCCAGCAGCCAAGATTGGTCAGGGACCCCTCCCGGGGAGCTGTTTTTT. It yields the protein CASSQDWSGTPPGELFF. This chain uses TRBV3-1 with TRBJ2-2, with D possibly called TRBD1 or TRBD2 (5 bases each). CDR3 length: 17 residues. From germline, CDR1 is LGHDT and CDR2 YNNKEL (reference sequence). Trimming removed 0 bases from V and 6 bases from J, with 17 bases in between.

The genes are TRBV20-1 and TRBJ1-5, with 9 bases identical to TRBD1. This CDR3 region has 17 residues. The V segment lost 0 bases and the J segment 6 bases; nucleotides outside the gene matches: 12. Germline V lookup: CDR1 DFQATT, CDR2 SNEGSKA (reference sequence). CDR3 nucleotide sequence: TGCAGTGCTAGAGATCAGCGAAGACAGGGGGGAAGTCAGCCCCAGCATTTT. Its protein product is CSARDQRRQGGSQPQHF.

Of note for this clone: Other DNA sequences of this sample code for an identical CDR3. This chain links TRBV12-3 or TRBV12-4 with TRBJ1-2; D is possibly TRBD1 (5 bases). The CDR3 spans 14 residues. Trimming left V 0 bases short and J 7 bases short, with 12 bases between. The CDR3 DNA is TGTGCCAGCAGTTTAGCGATGGCAGGGCGTGGCTACACCTTC. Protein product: CASSLAMAGRGYTF.

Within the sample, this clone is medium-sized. The chain's CDR3 is CASSIDRAGERGYTF. In DNA form, the CDR3 reads TGTGCCAGTAGTATCGATAGGGCAGGGGAACGGGGCTACACCTTC. This chain uses TRBV19 with TRBJ1-2; possible D gene TRBD1, 6 bases. Germline V gene sequence: CDR1 LNHDA, CDR2 SQIVND (reference sequence). Trimming cost V 3 bases and J 8 bases, with 19 bases left between them. This CDR3 spans 15 amino acids.

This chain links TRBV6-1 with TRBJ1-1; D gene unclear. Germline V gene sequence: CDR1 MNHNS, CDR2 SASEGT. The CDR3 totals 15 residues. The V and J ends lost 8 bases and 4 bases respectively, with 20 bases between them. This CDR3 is CASPQAEGSITEAFF. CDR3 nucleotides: TGTGCCAGCCCTCAAGCGGAGGGTTCAATCACTGAAGCTTTCTTT.

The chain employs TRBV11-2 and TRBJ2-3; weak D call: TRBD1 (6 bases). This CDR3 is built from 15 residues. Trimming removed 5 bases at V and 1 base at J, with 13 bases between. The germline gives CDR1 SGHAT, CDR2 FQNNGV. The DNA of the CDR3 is TGTGCCAGCAGCCAGCGGACAGCGGGCACAGATACGCAGTATTTT. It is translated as CASSQRTAGTDTQYF.

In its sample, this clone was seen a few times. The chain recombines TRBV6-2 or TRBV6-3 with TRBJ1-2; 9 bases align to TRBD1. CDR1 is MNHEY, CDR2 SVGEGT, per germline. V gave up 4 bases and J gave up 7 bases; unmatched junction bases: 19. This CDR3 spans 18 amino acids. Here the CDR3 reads CASSSPGQGFIERGGYTF. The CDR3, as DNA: TGTGCCAGCAGTTCACCGGGACAGGGATTCATCGAGAGGGGTGGCTACACCTTC.

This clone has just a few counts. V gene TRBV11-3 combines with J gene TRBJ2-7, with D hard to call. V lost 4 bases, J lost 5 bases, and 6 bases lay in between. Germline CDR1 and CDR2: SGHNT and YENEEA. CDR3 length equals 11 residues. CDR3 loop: CASSSNNEQYF. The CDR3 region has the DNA TGTGCCAGCAGCTCAAACAACGAGCAGTACTTC.

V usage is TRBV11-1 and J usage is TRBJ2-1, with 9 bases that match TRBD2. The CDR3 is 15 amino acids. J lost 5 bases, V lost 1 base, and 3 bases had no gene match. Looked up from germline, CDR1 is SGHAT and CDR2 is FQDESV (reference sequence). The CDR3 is CASSLGGGGDNEQFF. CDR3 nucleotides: TGTGCCAGCAGCTTAGGAGGCGGGGGGGACAATGAGCAGTTCTTC.

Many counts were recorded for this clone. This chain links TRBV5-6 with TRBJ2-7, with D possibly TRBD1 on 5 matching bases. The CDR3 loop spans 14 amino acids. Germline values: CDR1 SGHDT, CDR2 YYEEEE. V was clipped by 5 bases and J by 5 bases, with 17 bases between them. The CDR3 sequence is CASRIRVGRNEQYF. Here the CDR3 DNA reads TGTGCCAGCAGAATCAGGGTAGGTCGAAACGAGCAGTACTTC.

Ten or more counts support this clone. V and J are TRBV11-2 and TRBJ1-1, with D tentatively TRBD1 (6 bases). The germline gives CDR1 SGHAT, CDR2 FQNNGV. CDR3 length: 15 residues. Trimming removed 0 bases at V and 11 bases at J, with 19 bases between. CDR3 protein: CASSLEPGDLSRAFF. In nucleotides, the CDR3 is TGTGCCAGCAGCTTAGAACCAGGGGATCTCTCTAGGGCTTTCTTT.

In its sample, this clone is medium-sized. CDR3 sequence reads: CASSDAGTSGADTQYF. The CDR3 DNA reads TGTGCCAGCAGTGACGCCGGGACTAGCGGAGCAGATACGCAGTATTTT. The genes are TRBV6-4 and TRBJ2-3; TRBD2 agrees at 11 bases. The germline gives CDR1 MRHNA, CDR2 SNTAGT. V lost 2 bases to trimming and J lost 4 bases; unmatched junction nucleotides: 5. There are 16 residues in the CDR3.

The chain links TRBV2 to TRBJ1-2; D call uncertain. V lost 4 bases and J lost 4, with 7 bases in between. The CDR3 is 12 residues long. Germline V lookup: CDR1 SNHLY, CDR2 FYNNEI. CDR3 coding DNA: TGTGCCAGCAGTGTTAGCTCCTATGGCTACACCTTC. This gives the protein CASSVSSYGYTF.

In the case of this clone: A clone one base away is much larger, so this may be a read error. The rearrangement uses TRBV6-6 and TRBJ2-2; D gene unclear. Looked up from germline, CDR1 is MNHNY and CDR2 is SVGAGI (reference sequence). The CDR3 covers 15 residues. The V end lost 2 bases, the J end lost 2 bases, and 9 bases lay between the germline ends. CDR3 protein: CASSYRQPNTGELFF. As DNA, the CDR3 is TGTGCCAGCAGTTACCGGCAACCAAACACCGGGGAGCTGTTTTTT.

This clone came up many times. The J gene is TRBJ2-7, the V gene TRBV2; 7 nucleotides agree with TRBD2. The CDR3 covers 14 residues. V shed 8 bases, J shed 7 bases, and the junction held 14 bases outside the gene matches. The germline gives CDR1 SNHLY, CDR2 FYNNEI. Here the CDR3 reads CASESGERGLEQYF. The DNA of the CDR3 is TGTGCCAGCGAATCTGGGGAGCGGGGTTTAGAGCAGTACTTC.

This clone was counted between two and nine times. CDR3 loop: CAWSREGEQYF. Here the CDR3 DNA reads TGTGCCTGGAGTCGAGAGGGCGAGCAGTACTTC. The chain is built from TRBV30 and TRBJ2-7; D possibly corresponds to TRBD2 (5 bases). The CDR3 totals 11 residues. V lost 2 bases, J lost 6 bases, and 8 bases lay in between. CDR1 is GTSNPN and CDR2 is SVGIG in the germline V gene (reference sequence).

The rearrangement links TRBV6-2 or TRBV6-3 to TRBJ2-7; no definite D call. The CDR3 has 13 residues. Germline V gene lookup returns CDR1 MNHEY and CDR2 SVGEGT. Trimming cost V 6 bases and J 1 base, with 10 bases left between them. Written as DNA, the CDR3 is TGTGCCAGCAGGGGTTCAGCGTCCTACGAGCAGTACTTC. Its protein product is CASRGSASYEQYF.

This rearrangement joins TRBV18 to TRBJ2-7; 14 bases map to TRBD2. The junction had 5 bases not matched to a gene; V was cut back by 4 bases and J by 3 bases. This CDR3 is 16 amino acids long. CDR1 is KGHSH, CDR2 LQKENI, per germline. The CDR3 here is CASSRLGLAGVYEQYF. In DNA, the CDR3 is TGTGCCAGCTCACGTCTGGGACTAGCGGGGGTCTACGAGCAGTACTTC.

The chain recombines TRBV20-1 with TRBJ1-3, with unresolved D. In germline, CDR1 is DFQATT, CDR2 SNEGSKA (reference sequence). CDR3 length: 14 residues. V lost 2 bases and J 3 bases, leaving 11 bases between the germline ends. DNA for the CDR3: TGCAGTGCTAGACTGACCGATCTTGGAAACACCATATATTTT. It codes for CSARLTDLGNTIYF.

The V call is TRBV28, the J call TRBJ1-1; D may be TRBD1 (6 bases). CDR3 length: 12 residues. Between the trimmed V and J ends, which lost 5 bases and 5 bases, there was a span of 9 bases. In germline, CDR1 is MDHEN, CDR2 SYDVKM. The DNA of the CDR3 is TGTGCCAGCAGTGAGGGGGGGACTGAAGCTTTCTTT. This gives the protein CASSEGGTEAFF.

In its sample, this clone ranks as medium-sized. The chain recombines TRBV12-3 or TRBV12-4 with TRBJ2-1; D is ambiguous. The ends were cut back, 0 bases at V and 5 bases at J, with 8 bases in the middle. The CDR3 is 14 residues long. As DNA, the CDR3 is TGTGCCAGCAGTTTAGCGTCTGCGGACAATGAGCAGTTCTTC. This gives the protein CASSLASADNEQFF.